This TCR beta chain was recovered during a study of blood T cell repertoires in COVID-19. The overall study: The analysed material was cDNA or gDNA that came from T cells, B-cell-depleted T cells, or PBMCs.

This CDR3 comprises 18 residues. With 4 bases removed from V and 8 bases from J, the gap between germline ends came to 26 bases. Germline V lookup: CDR1 MDHEN, CDR2 SYDVKM. Methods used by the authors: Using reference gene primer amplification, nucleated cell counts were estimated. Profiled with immunoSEQ multiplex PCR; TCRdb holds only in-frame clones, not every one. D and trimming come from the DNA, and the V and J calls and clone size come from that table. Among 25,000 or so clones listed, about four fifths were seen once. The receptor's source is an older man with acute or convalescent COVID-19. V and J are TRBV28 and TRBJ1-4; the D gene is possibly TRBD1 (5 bases). Material for sequencing was peripheral blood. This CDR3 is CASSSMAGTAGGREKLFF. CDR3 nucleotides: TGTGCCAGCAGTTCGATGGCTGGGACCGCCGGGGGTCGCGAAAAACTGTTTTTT.